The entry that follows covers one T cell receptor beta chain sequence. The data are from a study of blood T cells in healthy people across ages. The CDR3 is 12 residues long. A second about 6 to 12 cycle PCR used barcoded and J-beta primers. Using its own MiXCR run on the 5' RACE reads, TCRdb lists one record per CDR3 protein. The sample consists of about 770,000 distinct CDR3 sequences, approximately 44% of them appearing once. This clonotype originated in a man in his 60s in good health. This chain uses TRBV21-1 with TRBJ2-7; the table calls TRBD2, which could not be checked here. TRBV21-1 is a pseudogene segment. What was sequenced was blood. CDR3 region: CASSKGRGKQYF. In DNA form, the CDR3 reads TGTGCCAGCAGCAAAGGGAGGGGTAAGCAGTACTTC.